This TCR beta chain came from a study of regulatory T cells in long-lasting Graves disease. Study results and caveats: There was favoring of TRBV28, TRBJ1-2 and TRBJ2-5 in persistent disease.

Time point: persistent/refractory GD, antithyroid drugs over 5 years with positive TRAb. From RNA extracted from PBMCs, the TCR library was made. This CDR3 has 16 residues. V lost 1 base to trimming and J lost 0 bases, with 7 bases between them. The germline V gene has CDR1 SGHVS and CDR2 FNYEAQ. In this sample, this clonotype turned up a few times. Its matching antigen is unknown. Combining iRepertoire HTBI primers with Arm-PCR of CDR3 regions, the authors built TCR beta libraries. TCRdb ran MiXCR on the multiplex PCR reads and lists one entry per CDR3 protein. The profile covers 500,000 to 700,000 distinct CDR3 sequences, with roughly 30% appearing a single time and 35% to 55% taken by the ten largest.

The chain carries TRBV7-6 and TRBJ1-6; the D is unclear. This material consisted of peripheral blood mononuclear cells (PBMCs), taken when the disease was refractory, from a patient treated with antithyroid drugs. The clonotype was recovered from a female donor with Graves disease. CDR3 amino acids: CASSLGSLSYNSPLHF. The CDR3, as DNA: TGTGCCAGCAGCTTAGGGTCCCTCTCCTATAATTCACCCCTCCACTTT.